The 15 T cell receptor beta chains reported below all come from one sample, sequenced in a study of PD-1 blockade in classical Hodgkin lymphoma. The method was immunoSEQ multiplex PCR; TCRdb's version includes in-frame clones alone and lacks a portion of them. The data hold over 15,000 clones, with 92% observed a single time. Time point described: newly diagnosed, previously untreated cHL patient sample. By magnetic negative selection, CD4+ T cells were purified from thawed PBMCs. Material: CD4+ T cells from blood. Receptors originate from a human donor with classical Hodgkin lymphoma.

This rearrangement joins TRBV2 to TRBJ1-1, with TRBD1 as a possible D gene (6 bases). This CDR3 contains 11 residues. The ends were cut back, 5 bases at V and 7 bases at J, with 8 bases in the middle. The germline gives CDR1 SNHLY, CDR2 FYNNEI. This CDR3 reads CASSYRDEAFF. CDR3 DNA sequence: TGTGCCAGCAGTTACAGGGATGAAGCTTTCTTT. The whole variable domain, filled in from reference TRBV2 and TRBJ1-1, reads EPEVTQTPSHQVTQMGQEVILRCVPISNHLYFYWYRQILGQKVEFLVSFYNNEISEKSEIFDDQFSVERPDGSNFTLKIRSTKLEDSAMYFCASSYRDEAFFGQGTRLTVV.

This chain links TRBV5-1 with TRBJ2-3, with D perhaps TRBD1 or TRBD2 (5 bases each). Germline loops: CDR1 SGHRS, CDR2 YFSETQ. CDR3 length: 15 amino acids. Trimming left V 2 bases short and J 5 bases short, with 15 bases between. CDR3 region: CASSLEGRPGDTQYF. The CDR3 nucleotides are TGCGCCAGCAGCTTAGAGGGGCGCCCCGGAGATACGCAGTATTTT.

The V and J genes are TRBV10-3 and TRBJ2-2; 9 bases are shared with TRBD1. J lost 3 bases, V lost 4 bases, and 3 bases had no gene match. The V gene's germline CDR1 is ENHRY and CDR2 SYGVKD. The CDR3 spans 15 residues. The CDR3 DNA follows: TGTGCCATCAGTGGCCGGACAGGGGACACCGGGGAGCTGTTTTTT. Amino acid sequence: CAISGRTGDTGELFF.

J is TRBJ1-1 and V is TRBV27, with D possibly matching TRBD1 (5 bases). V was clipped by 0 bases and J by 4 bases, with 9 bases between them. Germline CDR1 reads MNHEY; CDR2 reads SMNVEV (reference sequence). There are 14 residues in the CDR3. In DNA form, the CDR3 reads TGTGCCAGCAGTTTATCGTTAGGGGCCACTGAAGCTTTCTTT. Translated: CASSLSLGATEAFF.

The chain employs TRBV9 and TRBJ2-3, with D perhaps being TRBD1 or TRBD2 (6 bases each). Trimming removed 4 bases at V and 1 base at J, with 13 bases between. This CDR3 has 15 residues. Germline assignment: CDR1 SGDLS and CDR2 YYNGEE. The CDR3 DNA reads TGTGCCAGCAGCATGGGGGCGGGACGCACAGATACGCAGTATTTT. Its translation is CASSMGAGRTDTQYF. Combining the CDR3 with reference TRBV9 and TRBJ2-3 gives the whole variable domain DSGVTQTPKHLITATGQRVTLRCSPRSGDLSVYWYQQSLDQGLQFLIQYYNGEERAKGNILERFSAQQFPDLHSELNLSSLELGDSALYFCASSMGAGRTDTQYFGPGTRLTVL.

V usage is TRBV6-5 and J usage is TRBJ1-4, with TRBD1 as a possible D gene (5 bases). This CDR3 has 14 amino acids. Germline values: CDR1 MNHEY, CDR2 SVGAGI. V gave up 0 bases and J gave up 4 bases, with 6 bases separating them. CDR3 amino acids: CASSYSRGNEKLFF. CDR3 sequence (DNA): TGTGCCAGCAGTTACTCGAGGGGTAATGAAAAACTGTTTTTT.

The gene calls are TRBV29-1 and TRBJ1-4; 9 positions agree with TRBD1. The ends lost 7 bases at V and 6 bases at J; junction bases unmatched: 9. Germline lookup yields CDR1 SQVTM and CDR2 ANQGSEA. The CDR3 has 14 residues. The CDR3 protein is CSGTTGGLDEKLFF. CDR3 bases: TGCAGCGGCACCACAGGGGGCTTGGATGAAAAACTGTTTTTT.

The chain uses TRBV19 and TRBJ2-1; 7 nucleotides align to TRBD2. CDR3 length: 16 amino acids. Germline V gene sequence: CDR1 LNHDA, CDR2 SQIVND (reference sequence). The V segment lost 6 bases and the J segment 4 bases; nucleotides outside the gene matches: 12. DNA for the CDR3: TGTGCCAGTAGCAACCTCCCGGGACTACCTTACAATGAGCAGTTCTTC. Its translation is CASSNLPGLPYNEQFF.

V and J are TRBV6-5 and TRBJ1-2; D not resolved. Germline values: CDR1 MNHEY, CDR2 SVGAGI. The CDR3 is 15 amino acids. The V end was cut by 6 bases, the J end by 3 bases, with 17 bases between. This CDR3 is CASSPRPGQHYGYTF. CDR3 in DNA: TGTGCCAGCAGCCCTAGGCCGGGTCAGCACTATGGCTACACCTTC.

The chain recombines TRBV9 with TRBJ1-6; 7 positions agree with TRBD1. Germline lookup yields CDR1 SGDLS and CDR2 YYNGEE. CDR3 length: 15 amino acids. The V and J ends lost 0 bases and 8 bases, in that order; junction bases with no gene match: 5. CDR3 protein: CASSVVGGPHSPLHF. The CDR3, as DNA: TGTGCCAGCAGCGTAGTAGGGGGCCCGCATTCACCCCTCCACTTT.

The CDR3 DNA reads as TGTGCCAGCAGCTTGTCGGAGACCCAAGAGACCCAGTACTTC. This encodes CASSLSETQETQYF. The chain employs TRBV5-4 and TRBJ2-5; no clear D gene. V dropped 1 base and J dropped 1 base, with 8 bases sitting between them. CDR1 is SGHNT and CDR2 is YYREEE in the germline V gene (reference sequence). CDR3 length: 14 amino acids.

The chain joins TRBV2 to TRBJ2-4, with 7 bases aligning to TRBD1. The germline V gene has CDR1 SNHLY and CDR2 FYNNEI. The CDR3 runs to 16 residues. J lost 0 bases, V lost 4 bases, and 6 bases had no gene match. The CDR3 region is CASSGQGGGAKNIQYF. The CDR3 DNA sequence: TGTGCCAGCAGTGGACAGGGTGGGGGAGCCAAAAACATTCAGTACTTC.

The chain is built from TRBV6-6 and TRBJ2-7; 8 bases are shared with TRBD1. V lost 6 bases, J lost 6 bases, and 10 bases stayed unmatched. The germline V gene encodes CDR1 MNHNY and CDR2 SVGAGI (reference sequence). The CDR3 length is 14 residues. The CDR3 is CASRLTGVMGEQYF. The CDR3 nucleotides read TGTGCCAGCAGGCTGACAGGGGTTATGGGCGAGCAGTACTTC.

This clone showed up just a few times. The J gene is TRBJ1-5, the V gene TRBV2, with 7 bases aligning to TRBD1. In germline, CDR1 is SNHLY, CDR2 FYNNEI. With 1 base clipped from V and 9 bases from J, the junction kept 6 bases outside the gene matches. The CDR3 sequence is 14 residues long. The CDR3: CASSEGGTVAPQHF. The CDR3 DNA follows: TGTGCCAGCAGTGAAGGGGGGACAGTGGCGCCCCAGCATTTT.

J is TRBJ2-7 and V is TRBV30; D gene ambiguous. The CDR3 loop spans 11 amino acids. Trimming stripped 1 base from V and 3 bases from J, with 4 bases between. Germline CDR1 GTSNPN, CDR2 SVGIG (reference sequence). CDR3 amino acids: CAWSGGYEQYF. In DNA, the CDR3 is TGTGCCTGGAGTGGGGGCTACGAGCAGTACTTC.